This TCR beta chain was documented in a study of patients and donors after allogeneic stem cell transplantation (TCRdb year 2020). The protocol used for the library was RT-PCR. TCRdb shows the sequencer as NextSeq 550. TCRdb reprocessing: public reads trimmed at Q25 with fastp, clones called with MiXCR, in-frame beta chains kept. Merged by CDR3 protein, the rows form single entries marked with the most common genes and DNA. The sample includes about a million distinct CDR3 sequences, with roughly 18% observed a single time. 5% to 7.5% of the sample goes to the ten largest clones. Points on this clonotype: The target of this receptor is not known. It has no much larger one-base neighbor in the sample; base qualities were not kept.

The CDR3 runs 16 residues from the cysteine to the phenylalanine. Just CDR3 DNA is preserved here, 48 bases in frame from base 1. The germline V gene encodes CDR1 LNHNV and CDR2 YYDKDF (reference sequence). V and J are truncated by 4 bases and 4 bases respectively, leaving an intervening sequence of 17 bases. The sample was blood, either unsorted or a sorted T cell fraction (not recorded which). This clonotype was sampled from a human donor who was either an allogeneic HSCT recipient or a stem cell or donor lymphocyte infusion donor (not recorded which). It is not recorded whose cells these are; they may come from a transplant donor. The chain is made from TRBV15 and TRBJ1-3; a confident D gene designation cannot be given. The CDR3 reads as follows: CATSKETTGFGNTIYF. The base sequence is TGTGCCACCAGCAAGGAAACAACGGGGTTCGGAAACACCATATATTTT.